Described below is a single TCR beta chain sequence and its context. Its antigen is not identified. Germline-derived CDR1 and CDR2 are MDHEN and SYDVKM. Trimming stripped 6 bases from V and 8 bases from J, with 22 bases between. There are 16 residues in the CDR3. The data belong to a study of cytomegalovirus exposure and HLA in healthy donors. In the study overall: Of all 400 or so donors who were genotyped, 75% to 85% belonged to the Caucasian-associated ancestry cluster. General study results and limits: It was approximately 150 TCR beta chains that were listed as cytomegalovirus-associated. Confirmation was obtained in vitro that a few CMV-associated chains are specific for CMV antigens. Later work showed greater clonal expansion in HLA-associated TCR beta chains than in equally common others.

Use of 60 Vbeta and 13 Jbeta primers characterized the PCR. Data came from immunoSEQ multiplex PCR; TCRdb stores just in-frame clones and leaves some out. The sample yields around 100,000 clones, roughly 80% seen once. The rearrangement joins TRBV28 to TRBJ1-4; maybe TRBD1 (5 bases). The TCR sequence derives from a man aged 25 to 40 in good health and CMV-seropositive. Sequencing was done on a sample of PBMCs. The CDR3 is CASSRRRSRVWEKLFF. The CDR3 DNA reads as TGTGCCAGCAGCCGAAGGCGGAGCAGGGTGTGGGAAAAACTGTTTTTT.